One T cell receptor (beta chain) is described in this entry. This CDR3 region has 17 residues. Germline V gene sequence: CDR1 SGHNT, CDR2 YYREEE (reference sequence). The V segment lost 5 bases and the J segment 3 bases; nucleotides outside the gene matches: 12. The entry originates in a study of blood T cell repertoires in COVID-19. Study in general: The United States, Italy and Spain were the sources of the acute and convalescent COVID-19 samples. PBMCs, B-cell-depleted T cells, or T cells provided the cDNA or gDNA that made up the material.

Data came from immunoSEQ multiplex PCR; TCRdb stores just in-frame clones and leaves some out. The sample records tens of thousands of clones, roughly 91% being singletons. The sample was peripheral blood. V usage is TRBV5-4 and J usage is TRBJ2-2, with 8 bases matching TRBD2. The origin of this receptor is a human donor in a cohort sampled during active COVID-19. The CDR3 loop is CASSAGAGGSHTGELFF. The CDR3, as DNA: TGTGCCAGCAGTGCCGGGGCGGGAGGATCCCACACCGGGGAGCTGTTTTTT.